This section outlines one T cell receptor (beta chain) sequence together with its context. The CDR3 consists of 12 residues. Per germline, CDR1 SEHNR and CDR2 FQNEAQ (reference sequence). V lost 3 bases to trimming and J lost 4 bases, with 7 bases between them. The data belong to a study of OX40 agonist ivuxolimab in advanced cancers. TCRdb's table, derived via immunoSEQ multiplex PCR, lists solely in-frame clones and lacks some. Seen here are 30,000 to 35,000 clones, around 80% observed once, and the top ten hold under 25%. The material was CD4+ or CD8+ T cells sorted from blood, obtained in a trial of the OX40 agonist ivuxolimab. The genes are TRBV7-9 and TRBJ2-7, with D uncertain. The receptor comes from an adult with an advanced solid tumor such as melanoma, head and neck, liver or kidney cancer. The CDR3 protein is CASSFGSYEQYF. CDR3 sequence (DNA): TGTGCCAGCAGCTTTGGGTCTTACGAGCAGTACTTC.